This T cell receptor (beta chain) stems from a study of blood T cell repertoires in COVID-19 (dated by TCRdb to about 2020). The study in broad terms: Samples covering the acute and convalescent phases of COVID-19 were provided by collaborators in the United States, Italy and Spain. The material from the prospective study consisted of cDNA or gDNA derived from T cells, B-cell-depleted T cells, or PBMCs. Deeply sampled blood TCRbeta repertoires from subjects exposed to, actively infected with, or recovered from COVID-19 were included in the dataset. The repertoires were released in a freely available public database intended as a resource for research on the immune response to SARS-CoV-2. The samples were drawn from two sources: the first 160 participants of the ongoing ImmuneRACE study, and 1,000 to 1,500 subjects contributed by 6 global collaborators. Nearly every sample came with metadata listing a de-identified subject ID, COVID-19 status, age in years and sex. HLA class I and class II types, where available, came from metadata supplied by the sample provider rather than from assay-based typing. General study outcomes and caveats: The amount of clinical and demographic metadata varied by source and participant and was provided uncurated.

TCRbeta CDR3 regions were amplified from genomic DNA by means of the immunoSEQ Assay, a bias-controlled multiplex PCR. Per the original workflow: The number of nucleated cells in each sample was estimated from the amplification of reference gene primers within the assay. To quantify the absolute abundance of each unique TCRbeta CDR3 rearrangement, sequence reads were collapsed and filtered. Productive Simpson clonality was computed per sample as the square root of Simpson's diversity index over productive rearrangements. TCRdb obtained this table from immuneACCESS and retained in-frame rearrangements with V and J assigned. These tables miss some clones; where compared with another copy, unresolved V genes account for less than half of the shortfall, and the remainder is unexplained. V, J and clone size derive from that table, while D and trimming were established from the DNA sequence. The sample table contains nearly 50,000 clones; only one count was recorded for about 82% of them. Of the sample, less than 2.5% falls within the top ten clones.

Each collaborating institution followed its own protocols to collect whole blood in K2EDTA tubes. For TCRbeta analysis, collaborator samples were shipped as frozen whole blood, as isolated PBMCs, or as DNA extracted from either sample type. Worth noting for this clone: Its antigen specificity is not known. No base quality values were provided; no much bigger clone lies one nucleotide off.

V sheds 6 bases and J sheds 4 bases, leaving 16 bases between their ends. CDR1 and CDR2 are drawn from the germline V gene: MDHEN, SYDVKM. The CDR3 runs 15 residues from the cysteine to the phenylalanine. Left in the record is the CDR3 DNA by itself, 45 bases read in frame from the first base. This clonotype was obtained from a woman aged 60 to 75 with acute or convalescent COVID-19. Here the chain combines TRBV28 and TRBJ1-5; the D gene identity is not certain. Sequences were obtained from peripheral blood. The encoded CDR3 is CASSPFLPLNQPQHF. The bases are TGTGCCAGCAGCCCTTTTCTCCCCCTTAATCAGCCCCAGCATTTT.